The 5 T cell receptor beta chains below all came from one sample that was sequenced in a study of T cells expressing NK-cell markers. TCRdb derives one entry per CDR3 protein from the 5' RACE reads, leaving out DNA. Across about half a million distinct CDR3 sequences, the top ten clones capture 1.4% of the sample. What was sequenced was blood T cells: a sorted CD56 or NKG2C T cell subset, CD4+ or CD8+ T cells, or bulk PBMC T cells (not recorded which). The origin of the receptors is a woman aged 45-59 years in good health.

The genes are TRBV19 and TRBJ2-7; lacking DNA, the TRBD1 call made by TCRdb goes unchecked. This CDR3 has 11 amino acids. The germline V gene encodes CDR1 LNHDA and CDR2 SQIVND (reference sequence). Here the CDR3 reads CASISGGEQYF.

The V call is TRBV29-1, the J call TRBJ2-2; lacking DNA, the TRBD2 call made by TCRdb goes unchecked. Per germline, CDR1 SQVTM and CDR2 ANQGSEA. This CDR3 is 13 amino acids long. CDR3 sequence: CSVGLAGSGELFF.

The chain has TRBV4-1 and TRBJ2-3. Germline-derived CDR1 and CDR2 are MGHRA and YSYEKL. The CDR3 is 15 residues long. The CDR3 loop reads CASSQDRVGLDTQYF.

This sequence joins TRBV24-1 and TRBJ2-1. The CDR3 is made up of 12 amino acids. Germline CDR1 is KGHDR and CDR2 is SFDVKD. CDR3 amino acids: CATSGRIHEQFF.

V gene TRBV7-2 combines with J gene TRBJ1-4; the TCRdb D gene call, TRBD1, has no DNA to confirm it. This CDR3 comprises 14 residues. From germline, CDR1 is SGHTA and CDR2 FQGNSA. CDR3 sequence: CASSPGQGREKLFF.